This TCR beta chain appears in the sequencing data of a study of breast tumors, draining lymph nodes, adjacent tissues. This CDR3 has 14 amino acids. Looked up from germline, CDR1 is DFQATT and CDR2 is SNEGSKA (reference sequence). The V end lost 2 bases, the J end lost 0 bases, and 9 bases lay between the germline ends. TCRdb reprocessed the multiplex PCR reads via MiXCR and lists one record per CDR3 protein. The profile shows under 70,000 distinct CDR3 sequences, around 43% of them singletons. The chain joins TRBV20-1 to TRBJ2-3, with D unresolved. Material for sequencing was breast tumor tissue. This TCR was sampled from a female donor with breast cancer. Some clones in this sample may be carry-over from other donors' samples. CDR3 nucleotides: TGCAGTGCTAGACAGGTCCTGAGCACAGATACGCAGTATTTT. The encoded protein is CSARQVLSTDTQYF.